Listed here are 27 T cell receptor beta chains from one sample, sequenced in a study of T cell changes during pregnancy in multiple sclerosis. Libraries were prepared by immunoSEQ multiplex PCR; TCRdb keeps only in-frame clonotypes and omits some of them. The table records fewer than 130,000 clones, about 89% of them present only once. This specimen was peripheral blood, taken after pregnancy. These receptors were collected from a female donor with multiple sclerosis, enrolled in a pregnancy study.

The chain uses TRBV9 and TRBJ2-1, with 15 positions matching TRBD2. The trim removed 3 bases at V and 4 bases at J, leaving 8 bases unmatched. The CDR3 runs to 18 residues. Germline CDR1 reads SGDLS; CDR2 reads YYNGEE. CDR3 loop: CASSEGLAGGFNYNEQFF. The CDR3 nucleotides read TGTGCCAGCAGCGAAGGACTAGCGGGGGGGTTCAATTACAATGAGCAGTTCTTC. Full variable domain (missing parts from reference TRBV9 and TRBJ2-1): DSGVTQTPKHLITATGQRVTLRCSPRSGDLSVYWYQQSLDQGLQFLIQYYNGEERAKGNILERFSAQQFPDLHSELNLSSLELGDSALYFCASSEGLAGGFNYNEQFFGPGTRLTVL.

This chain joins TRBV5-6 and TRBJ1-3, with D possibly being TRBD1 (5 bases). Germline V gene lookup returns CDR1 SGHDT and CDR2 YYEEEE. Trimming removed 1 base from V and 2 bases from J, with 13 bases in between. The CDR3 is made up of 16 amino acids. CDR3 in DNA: TGTGCCAGCAGCTTGAGGTTTGACAGACCTGGAAACACCATATATTTT. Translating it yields CASSLRFDRPGNTIYF.

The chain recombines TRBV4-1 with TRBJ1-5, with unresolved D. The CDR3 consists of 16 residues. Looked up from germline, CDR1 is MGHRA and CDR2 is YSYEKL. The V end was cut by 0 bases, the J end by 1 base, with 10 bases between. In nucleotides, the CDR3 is TGCGCCAGCAGCCAAGAGGGCAGCCTCAGCAATCAGCCCCAGCATTTT. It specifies CASSQEGSLSNQPQHF.

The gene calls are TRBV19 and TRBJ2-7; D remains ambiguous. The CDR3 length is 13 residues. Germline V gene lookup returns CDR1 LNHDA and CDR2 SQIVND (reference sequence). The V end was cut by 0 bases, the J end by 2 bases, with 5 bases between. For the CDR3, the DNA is TGTGCCAGTAGTATAGACAGGACCTACGAGCAGTACTTC. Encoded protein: CASSIDRTYEQYF.

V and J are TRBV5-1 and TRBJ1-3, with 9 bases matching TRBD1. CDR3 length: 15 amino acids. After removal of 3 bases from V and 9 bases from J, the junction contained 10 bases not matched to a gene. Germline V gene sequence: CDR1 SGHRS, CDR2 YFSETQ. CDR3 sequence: CASSSSGTGLSTIYF. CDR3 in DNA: TGCGCCAGCAGCTCGTCCGGGACAGGGCTTTCCACCATATATTTT.

This CDR3 reads CAISESGLFNEQFF. CDR3 bases: TGTGCCATCAGTGAGTCGGGACTTTTCAATGAGCAGTTCTTC. This chain joins TRBV10-3 and TRBJ2-1; perhaps TRBD2 as D (6 bases). Germline CDR1 and CDR2: ENHRY and SYGVKD. The CDR3 is 14 amino acids. The germline V and J ends were trimmed by 0 bases and 6 bases, with 9 bases remaining between them.

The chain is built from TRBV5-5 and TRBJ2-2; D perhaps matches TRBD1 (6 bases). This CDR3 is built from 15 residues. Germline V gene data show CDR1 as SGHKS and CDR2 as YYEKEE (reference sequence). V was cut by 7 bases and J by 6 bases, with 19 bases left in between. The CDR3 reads CASGSPGTIAGELFF. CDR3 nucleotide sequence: TGTGCCAGCGGATCCCCCGGGACAATCGCCGGGGAGCTGTTTTTT. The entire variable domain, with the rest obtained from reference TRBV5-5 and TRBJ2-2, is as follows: DAGVTQSPTHLIKTRGQQVTLRCSPISGHKSVSWYQQVLGQGPQFIFQYYEKEERGRGNFPDRFSARQFPNYSSELNVNALLLGDSALYLCASGSPGTIAGELFFGEGSRLTVL.

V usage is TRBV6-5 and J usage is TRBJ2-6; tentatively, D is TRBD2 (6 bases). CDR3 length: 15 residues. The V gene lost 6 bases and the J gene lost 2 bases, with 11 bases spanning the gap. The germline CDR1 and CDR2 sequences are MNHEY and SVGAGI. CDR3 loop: CASRSAGTGANVLTF. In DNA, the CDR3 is TGTGCCAGCAGAAGCGCGGGGACTGGGGCCAACGTCCTGACTTTC.

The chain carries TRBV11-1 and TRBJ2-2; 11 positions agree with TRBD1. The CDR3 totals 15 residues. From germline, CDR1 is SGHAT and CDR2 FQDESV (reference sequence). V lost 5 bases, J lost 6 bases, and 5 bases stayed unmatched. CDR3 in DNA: TGTGCCAGCAGCCCGCGGGACAGGGGGTCCGGGGAGCTGTTTTTT. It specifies CASSPRDRGSGELFF.

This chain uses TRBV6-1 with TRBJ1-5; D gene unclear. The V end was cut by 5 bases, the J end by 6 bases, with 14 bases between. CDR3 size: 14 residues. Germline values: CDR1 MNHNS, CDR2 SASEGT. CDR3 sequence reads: CASSSKLAPQPQHF. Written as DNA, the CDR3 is TGTGCCAGCAGTTCAAAGCTCGCCCCTCAGCCCCAGCATTTT.

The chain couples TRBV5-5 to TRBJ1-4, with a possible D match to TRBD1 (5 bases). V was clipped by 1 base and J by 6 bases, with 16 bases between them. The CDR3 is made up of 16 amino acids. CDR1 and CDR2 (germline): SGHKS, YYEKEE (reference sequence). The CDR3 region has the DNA TGTGCCAGCAGCTTGTATGTGGGGGGTGGGCATGAAAAACTGTTTTTT. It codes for CASSLYVGGGHEKLFF. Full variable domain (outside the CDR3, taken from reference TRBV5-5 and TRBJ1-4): DAGVTQSPTHLIKTRGQQVTLRCSPISGHKSVSWYQQVLGQGPQFIFQYYEKEERGRGNFPDRFSARQFPNYSSELNVNALLLGDSALYLCASSLYVGGGHEKLFFGSGTQLSVL.

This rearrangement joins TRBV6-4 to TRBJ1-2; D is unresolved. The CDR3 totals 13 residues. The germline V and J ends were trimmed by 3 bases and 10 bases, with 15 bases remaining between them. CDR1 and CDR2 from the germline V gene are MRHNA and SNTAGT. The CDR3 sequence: CASSEAPTGSYTF. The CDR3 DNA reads TGTGCCAGCAGTGAGGCCCCGACGGGGTCCTACACCTTC.

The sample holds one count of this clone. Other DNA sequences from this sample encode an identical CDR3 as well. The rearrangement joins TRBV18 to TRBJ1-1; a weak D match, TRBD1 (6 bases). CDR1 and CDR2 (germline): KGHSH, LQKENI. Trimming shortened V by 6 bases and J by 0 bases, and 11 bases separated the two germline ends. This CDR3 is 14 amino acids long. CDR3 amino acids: CASSPGQLNTEAFF. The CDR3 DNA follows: TGTGCCAGCTCCCCCGGACAGCTGAACACTGAAGCTTTCTTT. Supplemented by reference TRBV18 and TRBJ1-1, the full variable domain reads NAGVMQNPRHLVRRRGQEARLRCSPMKGHSHVYWYRQLPEEGLKFMVYLQKENIIDESGMPKERFSAEFPKEGPSILRIQQVVRGDSAAYFCASSPGQLNTEAFFGQGTRLTVV.

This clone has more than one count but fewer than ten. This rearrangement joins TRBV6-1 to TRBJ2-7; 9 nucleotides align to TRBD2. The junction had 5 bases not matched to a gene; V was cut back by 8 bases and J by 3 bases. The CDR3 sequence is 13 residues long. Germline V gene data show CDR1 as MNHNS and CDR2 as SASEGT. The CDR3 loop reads CASGLAGIYEQYF. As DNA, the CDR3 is TGTGCCAGCGGTCTAGCGGGGATCTACGAGCAGTACTTC.

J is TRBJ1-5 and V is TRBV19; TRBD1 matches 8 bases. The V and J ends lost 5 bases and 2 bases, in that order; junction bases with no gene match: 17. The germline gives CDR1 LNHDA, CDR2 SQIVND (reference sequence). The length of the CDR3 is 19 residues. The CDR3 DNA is TGTGCCAGTAGTTGGTCAGGGGGCAGGTTGGTAAACGGCAATCAGCCCCAGCATTTT. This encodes CASSWSGGRLVNGNQPQHF.

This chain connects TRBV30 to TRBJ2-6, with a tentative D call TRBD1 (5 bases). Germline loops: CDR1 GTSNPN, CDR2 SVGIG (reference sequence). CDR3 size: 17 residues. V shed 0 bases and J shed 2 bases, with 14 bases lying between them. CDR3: CAWSVLPTVPGANVLTF. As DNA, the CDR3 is TGTGCCTGGAGTGTACTTCCGACAGTCCCTGGGGCCAACGTCCTGACTTTC. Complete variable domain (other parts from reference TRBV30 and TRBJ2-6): SQTIHQWPATLVQPVGSPLSLECTVEGTSNPNLYWYRQAAGRGLQLLFYSVGIGQISSEVPQNLSASRPQDRQFILSSKKLLLSDSGFYLCAWSVLPTVPGANVLTFGAGSRLTVL.

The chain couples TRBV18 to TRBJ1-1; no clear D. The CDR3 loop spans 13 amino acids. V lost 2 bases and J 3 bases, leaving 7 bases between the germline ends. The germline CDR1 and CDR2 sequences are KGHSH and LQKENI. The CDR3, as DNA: TGTGCCAGCTCACCAGTTCGGGACACTGAAGCTTTCTTT. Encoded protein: CASSPVRDTEAFF.

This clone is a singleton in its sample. CDR3 bases: TGTGCCTGGAGTTCAGGGGCCTACGAGCAGTACTTC. Its protein is CAWSSGAYEQYF. The rearrangement joins TRBV30 to TRBJ2-7; the D gene is possibly TRBD1 (6 bases). CDR3 length: 12 residues. Trimming removed 2 bases at V and 2 bases at J, with 7 bases between. CDR1 is GTSNPN, CDR2 SVGIG, per germline (reference sequence).

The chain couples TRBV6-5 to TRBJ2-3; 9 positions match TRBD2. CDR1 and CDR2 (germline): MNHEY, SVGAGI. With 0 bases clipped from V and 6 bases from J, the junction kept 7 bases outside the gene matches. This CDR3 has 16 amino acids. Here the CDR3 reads CASSYSMAGGGDTQYF. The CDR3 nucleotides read TGTGCCAGCAGTTACTCGATGGCGGGGGGGGGTGATACGCAGTATTTT.

The CDR3 DNA reads TGTGCCAGCAGTTTACAGGGAAGCTCCTATAATTCACCCCTCCACTTT. Translated, it gives CASSLQGSSYNSPLHF. The chain has TRBV27 and TRBJ1-6; perhaps TRBD1 as D (5 bases). The V end was cut by 2 bases, the J end by 0 bases, with 8 bases between. This CDR3 is built from 16 residues. Per the germline V gene, CDR1 is MNHEY and CDR2 is SMNVEV (reference sequence).

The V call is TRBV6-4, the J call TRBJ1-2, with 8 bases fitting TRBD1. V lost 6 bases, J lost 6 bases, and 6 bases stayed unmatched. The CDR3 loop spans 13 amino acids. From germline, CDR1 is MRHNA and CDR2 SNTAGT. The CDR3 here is CASRDTGGNGYTF. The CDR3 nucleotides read TGTGCCAGCAGGGATACAGGGGGTAATGGCTACACCTTC.

CDR3 amino acids: CASSLSTVGNEKLFF. Here the CDR3 DNA reads TGTGCCAGCAGCTTATCGACAGTGGGGAATGAAAAACTGTTTTTT. This chain joins TRBV7-9 and TRBJ1-4, with TRBD1 as a possible D gene (5 bases). Looked up from germline, CDR1 is SEHNR and CDR2 is FQNEAQ (reference sequence). The length of the CDR3 is 15 residues. V gave up 2 bases and J gave up 5 bases, with 12 bases separating them.

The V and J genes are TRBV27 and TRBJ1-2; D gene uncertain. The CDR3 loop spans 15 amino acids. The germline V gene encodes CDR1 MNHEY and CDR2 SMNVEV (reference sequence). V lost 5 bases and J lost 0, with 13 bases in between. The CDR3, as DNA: TGTGCCAGCAGTGCCTCCAGGATAACTAACTATGGCTACACCTTC. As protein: CASSASRITNYGYTF.

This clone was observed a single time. The CDR3 DNA reads as TGTGCCAGCTCTAGGGGGGGGGACTACGAGCAGTACTTC. Translation gives CASSRGGDYEQYF. The chain has TRBV25-1 and TRBJ2-7, with D possibly being TRBD2 (7 bases). With 8 bases removed from V and 3 bases from J, the gap between germline ends came to 14 bases. CDR1 is MGHDK and CDR2 is SYGVNS in the germline V gene. The CDR3 extends over 13 amino acids.

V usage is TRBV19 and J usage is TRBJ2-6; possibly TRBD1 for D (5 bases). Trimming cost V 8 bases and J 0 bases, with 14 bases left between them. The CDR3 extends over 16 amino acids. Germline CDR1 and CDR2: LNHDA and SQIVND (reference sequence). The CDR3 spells CASSARQHSGANVLTF. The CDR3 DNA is TGTGCCAGTTCTGCGAGACAGCACTCTGGGGCCAACGTCCTGACTTTC.

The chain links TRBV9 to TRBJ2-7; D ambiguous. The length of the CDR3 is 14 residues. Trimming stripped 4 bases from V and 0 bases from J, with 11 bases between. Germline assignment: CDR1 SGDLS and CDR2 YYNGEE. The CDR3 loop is CASSLRPSSYEQYF. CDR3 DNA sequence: TGTGCCAGCAGCCTACGCCCGAGCTCCTACGAGCAGTACTTC.

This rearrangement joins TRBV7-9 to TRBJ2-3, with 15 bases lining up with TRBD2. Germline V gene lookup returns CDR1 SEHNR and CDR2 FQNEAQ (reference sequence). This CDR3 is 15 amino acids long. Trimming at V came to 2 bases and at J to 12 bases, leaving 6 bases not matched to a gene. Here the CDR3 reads CASSLPGLAGGPQYF. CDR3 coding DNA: TGTGCCAGCAGCTTACCCGGACTAGCGGGGGGGCCTCAGTATTTT.